This T cell receptor (beta chain) was recorded in a study of T cell clonotyping in hematopoietic cell transplantation. Broader study findings: Few recipient clonotypes overlapped donors; over 95% were de novo at given depth. Graft donor and pretransplant recipient Inverse Simpson Index values predicted broader posttransplant TCR diversity.

As to this clone: Its antigen is not identified.

Recipient blood drawn about 28 days pretransplant and days 30, 100, 180 after. Sequencing used immunoSEQ multiplex PCR; TCRdb keeps in-frame clones, though not all of them. The sample has under 7,000 clones, 90% to 95% seen once. With 4 bases removed from V and 3 bases from J, the gap between germline ends came to 10 bases. Germline values: CDR1 LNHDA, CDR2 SQIVND (reference sequence). The CDR3 runs 14 residues. The TCR comes from a female patient aged 45 to 65 who had an allogeneic stem cell transplant from an unrelated donor, so T cells may come from the graft donor. Some clones in this sample may be carry-over from other donors' samples. The sample consisted of peripheral blood mononuclear cells, taken 100 days after allogeneic stem cell transplant. The chain is built from TRBV19 and TRBJ1-5; unclear D gene. This CDR3 is CASSSPALNQPQHF. The DNA of the CDR3 is TGTGCCAGTAGTAGTCCAGCCCTCAATCAGCCCCAGCATTTT.